This is a list of T cell receptor beta chains from one sample in a study of shared clonotypes between healthy human individuals. Generated by immunoSEQ multiplex PCR, the TCRdb table keeps only in-frame clones and is missing some. The sample contains about 1,800,000 clones, around 96% of which appear only once. Sample: naive CD8+ T cells sorted from blood. Source of these receptors: a man between 18 and 29 years old in good health. Both conserved end residues are part of each CDR3. A D gene is named only where the DNA matches it firmly. Part of the rows lack a size; the others show once, few, many or a class for expanded clones.

V: TRBV29-1
J: TRBJ2-2
size: .
D: TRBD1
DNA: TGCAGCACCCGGACAGGGGACCGCACCGGGGAGCTGTTTTTT
CDR3: CSTRTGDRTGELFF

V: TRBV13
J: TRBJ2-7
size: once
D: TRBD1
DNA: TGTGCCAGCAGACAAAGGGCAGGGGGCTCCTACGAGCAGTACTTC
CDR3: CASRQRAGGSYEQYF

V: TRBV15
J: TRBJ1-1
size: .
D: .
DNA: TGTGCCACCAGCAGAGATCCCGTGAACACTGAAGCTTTCTTT
CDR3: CATSRDPVNTEAFF

V: TRBV2
J: TRBJ2-1
size: once
D: .
DNA: TGTGCCAGCAGAGGGTTTGACTTTAGCTCCTACAATGAGCAGTTCTTC
CDR3: CASRGFDFSSYNEQFF

V: TRBV5-5
J: TRBJ2-7
size: .
D: TRBD1
DNA: TGTGCCAGCAGCTTGGAGGGACAGGGAGACGAGCAGTACTTC
CDR3: CASSLEGQGDEQYF

V: TRBV2
J: TRBJ2-5
size: .
D: .
DNA: TGTGCCAGCGCGACGGGGGTTGGGCAAGAGACCCAGTACTTC
CDR3: CASATGVGQETQYF

V: TRBV5-1
J: TRBJ2-5
size: .
D: .
DNA: TGCGCCAGCAGCAGCCCTAGCGAGGGGCCCCAAGAGACCCAGTACTTC
CDR3: CASSSPSEGPQETQYF

V: TRBV28
J: TRBJ1-2
size: .
D: TRBD1
DNA: TGTGCCAGCAGAAAAAGGGGGCGGTCTGGCTACACCTTC
CDR3: CASRKRGRSGYTF

V: TRBV19
J: TRBJ1-6
size: .
D: .
DNA: TGTGCCAGTAGTATCACAGGCGGATATAATTCACCCCTCCACTTT
CDR3: CASSITGGYNSPLHF

V: TRBV11-2
J: TRBJ2-7
size: .
D: TRBD2
DNA: TGTGCCAGCAGCTCGACCGGGACTAGTTCTGGCGACGAGCAGTACTTC
CDR3: CASSSTGTSSGDEQYF

V: TRBV7-9
J: TRBJ2-3
size: .
D: TRBD2
DNA: TGTGCCAGCAGCTTGCGACTAGCTGGGCTTACCGGAGATACGCAGTATTTT
CDR3: CASSLRLAGLTGDTQYF

V: TRBV4-1
J: TRBJ2-7
size: .
D: .
DNA: TGCGCCAGCTCCAGGGGAGCTGATTACGAGCAGTACTTC
CDR3: CASSRGADYEQYF

V: TRBV19
J: TRBJ1-1
size: once
D: .
DNA: TGTGCCAGTAGTGACCGGGGCTATACTGAAGCTTTCTTT
CDR3: CASSDRGYTEAFF

V: TRBV28
J: TRBJ2-6
size: .
D: .
DNA: TGTGCCAGCAGTACCGGGATTAGGCGGTCGCCGGCTGGGGCCAACGTCCTGACTTTC
CDR3: CASSTGIRRSPAGANVLTF

V: TRBV19
J: TRBJ1-2
size: .
D: .
DNA: TGTGCCAGTAGTATAGATTTCCCAGGCTATGGCTACACCTTC
CDR3: CASSIDFPGYGYTF

V: TRBV7-9
J: TRBJ2-7
size: .
D: .
DNA: TGTGCCAGCAGGTCGACAGGGACTGAGCAGTACTTC
CDR3: CASRSTGTEQYF

V: TRBV27
J: TRBJ2-7
size: .
D: .
DNA: TGTGCCAGCAGTTTTGGCACTGGATACGAGCAGTACTTC
CDR3: CASSFGTGYEQYF

V: TRBV28
J: TRBJ1-5
size: .
D: TRBD1
DNA: TGTGCCAGCAGTTTTCGGGACAGCGGGCATCAGCCCCAGCATTTT
CDR3: CASSFRDSGHQPQHF

V: TRBV5-8
J: TRBJ1-1
size: .
D: .
DNA: TGTGCCAGCCTTAGTATGAACACTGAAGCTTTCTTT
CDR3: CASLSMNTEAFF

V: TRBV27
J: TRBJ1-2
size: .
D: TRBD1
DNA: TGTGCCAGCAGTTTATTAGGGGACAGGGATGGCTACACCTTC
CDR3: CASSLLGDRDGYTF

V: TRBV27
J: TRBJ2-5
size: .
D: TRBD1
DNA: TGTGCCGGCAGTCCGCTCGGGGGGACAGGGGTAGAGACCCAGTACTTC
CDR3: CAGSPLGGTGVETQYF

V: TRBV9
J: TRBJ2-1
size: .
D: .
DNA: TGTGCCAGCAGCCCCGGGCTATCCCTAAATGAGCAGTTCTTC
CDR3: CASSPGLSLNEQFF

V: TRBV5-1
J: TRBJ2-7
size: .
D: TRBD1
DNA: TGCGCCAGCAGCCCAGGGGGCGCCTACGAGCAGTACTTC
CDR3: CASSPGGAYEQYF

V: TRBV27
J: TRBJ2-5
size: once
D: TRBD1
DNA: TGTGCCAGCAGTGACAAACTCGGGACAGACAACCAAGAGACCCAGTACTTC
CDR3: CASSDKLGTDNQETQYF

V: TRBV5-5
J: TRBJ1-1
size: .
D: .
DNA: TGTGCCAGCAGCTTGGTGGGTTACGACACTGAAGCTTTCTTT
CDR3: CASSLVGYDTEAFF

V: TRBV6-1
J: TRBJ2-1
size: .
D: TRBD2
DNA: TGTGCCAGCAGTGATCAGCCTAGCGGGGGGGCCGGTGAGCAGTTCTTC
CDR3: CASSDQPSGGAGEQFF

V: TRBV7-5
J: TRBJ2-1
size: .
D: .
DNA: TGTGCCTTAGAGGGGGACAGGGGTGGCTACAATGAGCAGTTCTTC
CDR3: CALEGDRGGYNEQFF

V: TRBV7-9
J: TRBJ2-7
size: .
D: TRBD2
DNA: TGTGCCAGTAACTGGGGGGACTACTCCTACGAGCAGTACTTC
CDR3: CASNWGDYSYEQYF

V: TRBV28
J: TRBJ2-7
size: once
D: TRBD1
DNA: TGTGCCAGCAGTTTTACAGGGGGCTTGTACGAGCAGTACTTC
CDR3: CASSFTGGLYEQYF

V: TRBV9
J: TRBJ2-7
size: .
D: .
DNA: TGTGCCAGCAGCGTAGGGTCAGGTTCTAGCTCCTACGAGCAGTACTTC
CDR3: CASSVGSGSSSYEQYF

V: TRBV4-1
J: TRBJ1-2
size: .
D: .
DNA: TGCGCCAGCAGCCAGACCCAGACAGCCTCAGTGCTAAACTATGGCTACACCTTC
CDR3: CASSQTQTASVLNYGYTF

V: TRBV13
J: TRBJ2-5
size: .
D: .
DNA: TGTGCCAGCAGCTTAGGTCAGGGACGAGAGACCCAGTACTTC
CDR3: CASSLGQGRETQYF

V: TRBV6-6
J: TRBJ2-3
size: few
D: .
DNA: TGTGCCAGCAGCCCCGACACAGATACGCAGTATTTT
CDR3: CASSPDTDTQYF